A single sample is the source of the 11 T cell receptor beta chains below, sequenced in a study of PD-L1 blockade in urothelial cancer. Sequenced by immunoSEQ multiplex PCR; TCRdb stores in-frame clones only, minus some. Of around 57,000 clones listed, 70% to 90% were seen once; the top ten hold 1.6%. Indicated time point: pretreatment peripheral blood. Sequences were derived from PBMCs, sampled around atezolizumab (anti-PD-L1) treatment. These receptors all stem from a man in his 70s with urothelial cancer.

The chain uses TRBV5-6 and TRBJ2-2; TRBD2 aligns across 11 bases. The CDR3 consists of 16 residues. The germline CDR1 and CDR2 sequences are SGHDT and YYEEEE. With 0 bases clipped from V and 8 bases from J, the junction kept 6 bases outside the gene matches. The CDR3 bases are TGTGCCAGCAGCTTGGCCCCTAGCGGGAGGATGGGGGAGCTGTTTTTT. This translates into CASSLAPSGRMGELFF.

The CDR3 region has the DNA TGTGCCAGCAGCGTAGAAGACTACTCAGATACGCAGTATTTT. It is translated as CASSVEDYSDTQYF. This chain joins TRBV9 and TRBJ2-3, with D possibly matching TRBD2 (5 bases). Per germline, CDR1 SGDLS and CDR2 YYNGEE. The CDR3 runs 14 residues. V dropped 0 bases and J dropped 4 bases, with 9 bases sitting between them.

V usage is TRBV9 and J usage is TRBJ2-3; TRBD1 matches at 8 bases. V shed 1 base and J 4 bases; nucleotides not matched to a gene: 5. From germline, CDR1 is SGDLS and CDR2 YYNGEE. The CDR3 loop spans 15 amino acids. The CDR3 sequence: CASSVTGQGADTQYF. The CDR3 DNA reads TGTGCCAGCAGCGTAACTGGACAGGGCGCAGATACGCAGTATTTT.

The chain uses TRBV30 and TRBJ1-1; D remains unclear. The V gene's germline CDR1 is GTSNPN and CDR2 SVGIG (reference sequence). The CDR3 is 13 amino acids. The V gene lost 2 bases and the J gene lost 3 bases, with 10 bases spanning the gap. This CDR3 reads CAWSFGRDTEAFF. As DNA, the CDR3 is TGTGCCTGGAGTTTCGGGCGGGACACTGAAGCTTTCTTT.

This clone was recorded a few times. This chain links TRBV28 with TRBJ2-3; 9 bases match TRBD2. The CDR3 loop spans 14 amino acids. From germline, CDR1 is MDHEN and CDR2 SYDVKM. The J segment lost 5 bases and the V segment lost 1 base, leaving 1 base of the junction unmatched. CDR3 nucleotides: TGTGCCAGCAGTTTATCTAGCGGGAAAGATACGCAGTATTTT. Translation gives CASSLSSGKDTQYF.

The chain uses TRBV6-1 and TRBJ1-3, with D possibly matching TRBD1 (5 bases). Trimming took 1 base from V and 2 from J, leaving 9 bases between them. Per germline, CDR1 MNHNS and CDR2 SASEGT. The CDR3 extends over 15 amino acids. CDR3 loop: CASSEVQETGNTIYF. In DNA form, the CDR3 reads TGTGCCAGCAGTGAAGTACAGGAAACTGGAAACACCATATATTTT.

The rearrangement uses TRBV28 and TRBJ2-2; 7 nucleotides agree with TRBD1. Germline V gives CDR1 MDHEN, CDR2 SYDVKM. Germline trimming cut 6 bases from V and 3 bases from J; bases unmatched to any gene: 7. This CDR3 contains 15 residues. CDR3 sequence reads: CASRTTGVDTGELFF. The CDR3 DNA reads as TGTGCCAGCAGGACCACAGGGGTGGACACCGGGGAGCTGTTTTTT.

The chain uses TRBV25-1 and TRBJ2-1, with D perhaps matching TRBD2 (7 bases). V lost 3 bases, J lost 2 bases, and 11 bases lay in between. The CDR3 is made up of 15 amino acids. The V gene's germline CDR1 is MGHDK and CDR2 SYGVNS. CDR3 in DNA: TGTGCCAGCAGTGATGGGGGGGGCGCCTACAATGAGCAGTTCTTC. Residues: CASSDGGGAYNEQFF. Filled out from reference TRBV25-1 and TRBJ2-1, the complete variable domain reads EADIYQTPRYLVIGTGKKITLECSQTMGHDKMYWYQQDPGMELHLIHYSYGVNSTEKGDLSSESTVSRIRTEHFPLTLESARPSHTSQYLCASSDGGGAYNEQFFGPGTRLTVL.

This chain links TRBV19 with TRBJ1-2, with D possibly TRBD1 on 5 matching bases. The germline V gene encodes CDR1 LNHDA and CDR2 SQIVND (reference sequence). CDR3 size: 13 residues. V was trimmed by 1 base and J by 6 bases, leaving 9 bases between them. This CDR3 reads CASSIGEGDGYTF. For the CDR3, the DNA is TGTGCCAGTAGTATAGGGGAAGGGGATGGCTACACCTTC.

The genes are TRBV7-6 and TRBJ2-2; no reliable D call. Per germline, CDR1 SGHVS and CDR2 FNYEAQ. This CDR3 has 17 residues. Trimming removed 5 bases at V and 3 bases at J, with 19 bases between. The DNA for the CDR3 is TGTGCCAGCAGCCCTATTGTGGTGCTCCTGGACACCGGGGAGCTGTTTTTT. This sequence encodes CASSPIVVLLDTGELFF.

V usage is TRBV7-2 and J usage is TRBJ1-4; TRBD1 matches 8 bases. V shed 8 bases, J shed 8 bases, and the junction held 13 bases outside the gene matches. The CDR3 runs to 15 residues. Germline V gene sequence: CDR1 SGHTA, CDR2 FQGNSA. The CDR3 DNA is TGTGCCAGCCGTGGAGCAGGACAGGGAGGGGAAAAACTGTTTTTT. Translated: CASRGAGQGGEKLFF.